Listed below are T cell receptor beta chains from one sample, sequenced in a study of CD8+ T cells in alopecia areata. TCRdb's table, derived via immunoSEQ multiplex PCR, lists solely in-frame clones and lacks some. The sample has roughly 100,000 clones, 85% to 90% seen once. The sequences come from CD8+ T cells sorted from blood, collected at approximately week 30, from a patient treated with tofacitinib. The receptors shown here come from a human donor with alopecia areata. The CDR3 runs from the conserved cysteine through the conserved F or W. D genes are given only for firm matches. Clone size is stated in some rows and not others, as once, few, many or a class when expanded.

CDR3nt,CDR3aa,j_gene,len,v_gene,d_gene,abundance
TGTGCCAGCAGCCCGCGGACAGGAGACTACGAGCAGTACTTC,CASSPRTGDYEQYF,TRBJ2-7,14,TRBV7-7,TRBD1,once
TGTGCCAGCAGCTCGGGGACAGGGGCCTACAATGAGCAGTTCTTC,CASSSGTGAYNEQFF,TRBJ2-1,15,TRBV7-3,TRBD1,NA
TGTGCCAGCAGTGGGCACAGGGATCTCTACGAGCAGTACTTC,CASSGHRDLYEQYF,TRBJ2-7,14,TRBV6-1,NA,NA
TGTGCCAGCAGTCCCCCGTGGGGGGCGGACGAGCAGTACTTC,CASSPPWGADEQYF,TRBJ2-7,14,TRBV6-5,NA,NA
TGCAGCGCCAAGCACATAGCGGGAGGCAATGAGCAGTTCTTC,CSAKHIAGGNEQFF,TRBJ2-1,14,TRBV29-1,TRBD2,NA
TGCAGCGTTTCGGGGCCCGCGTTGAACACTGAAGCTTTCTTT,CSVSGPALNTEAFF,TRBJ1-1,14,TRBV29-1,NA,NA
TGCGCCAGCAGGGGGGCGGCTAGCGGACCCGCCCATACTAGCACAGATACGCAGTATTTT,CASRGAASGPAHTSTDTQYF,TRBJ2-3,20,TRBV5-1,NA,few
TGTGCCAGCAGCTTAGGGTGGGAATTCTACGAGCAGTACTTC,CASSLGWEFYEQYF,TRBJ2-7,14,TRBV11-2,NA,NA
TGTGCCAGCTTGATCTCTGGGGCCAACGTCCTGACTTTC,CASLISGANVLTF,TRBJ2-6,13,TRBV2,NA,few
TGTGCCTGGAGTGTAACCGACGAGCAGTACTTC,CAWSVTDEQYF,TRBJ2-7,11,TRBV30,NA,NA
TGCGCCAGCAGCCATGGGGACGGATACTACGAGCAGTACTTC,CASSHGDGYYEQYF,TRBJ2-7,14,TRBV5-1,NA,NA
TGTGCCAGCAGTGAATTGGACAGGGGCCCGCTCTACAATGAGCAGTTCTTC,CASSELDRGPLYNEQFF,TRBJ2-1,17,TRBV25-1,TRBD1,once
TGCGCCAGCAGCCGCCTACCGGGCAGGGACCACGAGCAGTACTTC,CASSRLPGRDHEQYF,TRBJ2-7,15,TRBV4-1,NA,NA
TGTGCCAGCAGTTTCTTCGGACAGGGGGCCCGCGAGCAGTACTTC,CASSFFGQGAREQYF,TRBJ2-7,15,TRBV6-6,TRBD1,NA
TGTGCCAGCAGCCCAAGGGCGGGGAGCTCCTACAATGAGCAGTTCTTC,CASSPRAGSSYNEQFF,TRBJ2-1,16,TRBV7-2,NA,few
TGTGCCAGCCTTGGGGAGGCAACCTCCTACGAGCAGTACTTC,CASLGEATSYEQYF,TRBJ2-7,14,TRBV6-1,NA,few
TGCAGCGTCAGGGAAGGCACCGGGGAGCTGTTTTTT,CSVREGTGELFF,TRBJ2-2,12,TRBV29-1,NA,once
TGTGCCAGCAGCTGGGGCGTGGGAGGGAACACCGGGGAGCTGTTTTTT,CASSWGVGGNTGELFF,TRBJ2-2,16,TRBV5-4,NA,NA
TGTGCCAGCAGTTTTTTCTTAGGGGGCGGCTACGAGCAGTACTTC,CASSFFLGGGYEQYF,TRBJ2-7,15,TRBV27,TRBD1,NA
TGTGCCAGCAGCCACAGGGCAGGTTCCTACAATGAGCAGTTCTTC,CASSHRAGSYNEQFF,TRBJ2-1,15,TRBV14,NA,NA
TGTGCCAGCAGAGCGGGGGCTGGTGAGCTGTTTTTT,CASRAGAGELFF,TRBJ2-2,12,TRBV7-9,TRBD2,NA
TGTGCCAGCAGTTACTCGCGGGGAGAGGTAGATACGCAGTATTTT,CASSYSRGEVDTQYF,TRBJ2-3,15,TRBV6-6,NA,NA
TGTGCCAGCAGCTCCTCCCCCGGGGCCACAGATACGCAGTATTTT,CASSSSPGATDTQYF,TRBJ2-3,15,TRBV7-9,NA,NA
TGTGCCAGCAGCTTGGGTCCGGGACAGGGTATCTACAATGAGCAGTTCTTC,CASSLGPGQGIYNEQFF,TRBJ2-1,17,TRBV5-4,TRBD1,NA
TGTGCCCCGGAAACACGGGGCAGTGAAAACACCATATATTTT,CAPETRGSENTIYF,TRBJ1-3,14,TRBV7-9,NA,NA
TGCAGCGCCACGGAGTTTGGGGACAGGGGATCCTACGAGCAGTACTTC,CSATEFGDRGSYEQYF,TRBJ2-7,16,TRBV29-1,TRBD1,NA
TGTGCCAGCAGTGATTGGGAGGAAAACACCGGGGAGCTGTTTTTT,CASSDWEENTGELFF,TRBJ2-2,15,TRBV2,NA,NA
TGTGCCAGCAGCGCTAGCGGGGGGCCGGGAAATGAGCAGTTCTTC,CASSASGGPGNEQFF,TRBJ2-1,15,TRBV9,TRBD2,NA
TGTGCCAGCAGCTTAGGTGGCAGGGATATCTACAATGAGCAGTTCTTC,CASSLGGRDIYNEQFF,TRBJ2-1,16,TRBV7-6,NA,NA
TGTGCCAGCAGTTTTGGGGTTGATACGCAGTATTTT,CASSFGVDTQYF,TRBJ2-3,12,TRBV27,NA,NA
TGTGCCAGCAGCTCGAGGACGGGGACGGATGAGCAGTTCTTC,CASSSRTGTDEQFF,TRBJ2-1,14,TRBV11-3,NA,once
TGTGCCAGCAGCTTAGAGGCGGAGGGGCAGTTCTTC,CASSLEAEGQFF,TRBJ2-1,12,TRBV7-9,NA,NA
TGTGCCAGCAGTGAAGCGCTTCTCTATGGCTACACCTTC,CASSEALLYGYTF,TRBJ1-2,13,TRBV2,NA,NA
TGCGCCAGCAGCCAAGAGCAAGGGTTTGGTGGCTACACCTTC,CASSQEQGFGGYTF,TRBJ1-2,14,TRBV4-1,NA,NA
TGTGCCAGCAGCTCTGAACAGGGAAGCCTTGAGCAGTTCTTC,CASSSEQGSLEQFF,TRBJ2-1,14,TRBV5-6,NA,NA
TGTGCCAGCAGTCCCGCCAGCTCCTACGAGCAGTACTTC,CASSPASSYEQYF,TRBJ2-7,13,TRBV27,NA,NA
TGCGCCAGCAGCCCGCAGCGGGGGGCCAGCTCCTACGAGCAGTACTTC,CASSPQRGASSYEQYF,TRBJ2-7,16,TRBV4-1,TRBD2,NA
TGCAGCGTTGAAGACGAGGCCTACGAGCAGTACTTC,CSVEDEAYEQYF,TRBJ2-7,12,TRBV29-1,NA,NA
TGTGCCAGTAGTCTCGGGACAGGGGTCGGCTACACCTTC,CASSLGTGVGYTF,TRBJ1-2,13,TRBV19,TRBD1,NA
TGTGCCAGCAGCCCCCGGGACCTGACCGTCTACGAGCAGTACTTC,CASSPRDLTVYEQYF,TRBJ2-7,15,TRBV6-1,NA,NA
TGCAGCGTTGAAGAAGCGGGGGGAGGGAACATTCAGTACTTC,CSVEEAGGGNIQYF,TRBJ2-4,14,TRBV29-1,TRBD2,NA
TGTGCCAGCAGCTGGGGCAGTAGCGCCTACGAGCAGTACTTC,CASSWGSSAYEQYF,TRBJ2-7,14,TRBV13,NA,NA
TGTGCCAGCAGCTCTTCTCAACAGGGAACATACGAGCAGTACTTC,CASSSSQQGTYEQYF,TRBJ2-7,15,TRBV11-2,NA,NA
TGCGCCAGCAGCTTACGGGACAAACTAACCTACAATGAGCAGTTCTTC,CASSLRDKLTYNEQFF,TRBJ2-1,16,TRBV5-1,NA,NA
TGTGCCAGCAGCCATACGACAGGAGAGCTGTTTTTT,CASSHTTGELFF,TRBJ2-2,12,TRBV14,NA,NA
TGTGCCAGCACCTCGGGACGGGGCACAGATACGCAGTATTTT,CASTSGRGTDTQYF,TRBJ2-3,14,TRBV7-6,NA,once
TGTGCCAGCAGCCTGCCCCAACAGGGGATCACAGATACGCAGTATTTT,CASSLPQQGITDTQYF,TRBJ2-3,16,TRBV7-2,TRBD1,NA
TGTGCCAGCAGCCCACAGGAGAGAAATGACGGCTACACCTTC,CASSPQERNDGYTF,TRBJ1-2,14,TRBV7-9,NA,NA
TGTGCCAGCAGCCCCCCCGGGACTTACTTCTACGAGCAGTACTTC,CASSPPGTYFYEQYF,TRBJ2-7,15,TRBV5-6,NA,NA
TGTGCCAGCAGCTTATATGGGGGGGACCAAGAGACCCAGTACTTC,CASSLYGGDQETQYF,TRBJ2-5,15,TRBV7-3,TRBD2,NA
TGTGCCAGCAGGGGGCGGGACGCCTCCGGAGGTGAGCAGTTCTTC,CASRGRDASGGEQFF,TRBJ2-1,15,TRBV4-2,NA,NA
TGTGCCAGCACCCCGGGAGGGCGGAACACTGAAGCTTTCTTT,CASTPGGRNTEAFF,TRBJ1-1,14,TRBV7-6,NA,NA
TGTGCCAGCATGGTATCGGGAAAGCTGTTTTTT,CASMVSGKLFF,TRBJ2-2,11,TRBV7-6,NA,NA
TGTGCCAGTAGACCCGGGACAGAACTCTACGAGCAGTACTTC,CASRPGTELYEQYF,TRBJ2-7,14,TRBV27,TRBD1,NA
TGTGCCAGCAGCCCGGTTAATGAACTAACCCTTGTCGGCTACACCTTC,CASSPVNELTLVGYTF,TRBJ1-2,16,TRBV7-9,NA,NA